The sequence of this TCR beta chain was determined in a study of T cells after yellow fever vaccination. Study conclusions and caveats: From the bulk population, abundant clonotypes could contaminate and appear within FACS-sorted repertoires.

In this sample, this clonotype turned up a few times. Its antigen is unidentified. Trimming took off 2 bases at V and 7 bases at J, with 13 bases between the two ends. This CDR3 is 14 amino acids long. CDR1 and CDR2 from the germline V gene are SGHTA and FQGNSA. TCRdb itself ran the 5' RACE reads through MiXCR, one entry per CDR3 protein. The sample includes some 300,000 distinct CDR3 sequences, roughly 9% of them seen just once. Sequenced here: CD4+ T cells sorted from PBMCs, sampled 5 days after the yellow fever booster vaccination. The sequence derives from a man between 18 and 29 years old who received the YFV17D yellow fever vaccine. The gene calls are TRBV7-2 and TRBJ2-3, with TRBD2 as a possible D gene (5 bases). The CDR3 loop reads CASSLIGDYHTQYF. DNA for the CDR3: TGTGCCAGCAGCTTAATTGGTGACTATCATACGCAGTATTTT. The full variable domain, completed using reference TRBV7-2 and TRBJ2-3, is GAGVSQSPSNKVTEKGKDVELRCDPISGHTALYWYRQSLGQGLEFLIYFQGNSAPDKSGLPSDRFSAERTGGSVSTLTIQRTQQEDSAVYLCASSLIGDYHTQYFGPGTRLTVL.